The 26 T cell receptor beta chains presented below share a single source sample, sequenced in a study of blood T cell repertoires in COVID-19. Libraries were prepared by immunoSEQ multiplex PCR; TCRdb keeps only in-frame clonotypes and omits some of them. The sample lists 200,000 to 300,000 clones, around 90% occurring once. Sequencing used PBMCs or T cells enriched from blood (not recorded which). The receptors derive from a woman aged 40 to 50 who had been exposed to COVID-19.

This clone was seen once. The rearrangement uses TRBV7-8 and TRBJ1-1; a possible D gene is TRBD1 (5 bases). Germline CDR1 reads SGHVS; CDR2 reads FQNEAQ. V lost 5 bases and J 0 bases, leaving 16 bases between the germline ends. The CDR3 extends over 16 amino acids. CDR3 coding DNA: TGTGCCAGCAGCCCTCGGAGGGCGGGGGTGAACACTGAAGCTTTCTTT. Translation gives CASSPRRAGVNTEAFF.

The count of this clone is one. The rearrangement joins TRBV28 to TRBJ1-4, with 8 bases aligning to TRBD1. Germline V gene data show CDR1 as MDHEN and CDR2 as SYDVKM. Trimming took 0 bases from V and 7 from J; bases not matched to a gene: 7. CDR3 size: 16 residues. CDR3: CASSLWTGDSGEKLFF. CDR3 DNA: TGTGCCAGCAGTTTATGGACAGGGGATTCGGGTGAAAAACTGTTTTTT.

This chain connects TRBV3-1 (or the pseudogene TRBV3-2) to TRBJ2-7; 8 bases line up with TRBD1. The CDR3 is made up of 17 amino acids. The V segment lost 4 bases and the J segment 7 bases; nucleotides outside the gene matches: 18. Germline assignment: CDR1 LGHDT and CDR2 YNNKEL (reference sequence). CDR3: CASSPLPHRGASYEQYV. CDR3 coding DNA: TGTGCCAGCAGCCCCTTACCCCACAGGGGGGCCTCGTATGAGCAGTACGTC.

The table lists this clone with a count of one. The CDR3 nucleotides are TGTGCCAGCAGTTTGAGAGGGATCTATGGCTACACCTTC. Translation: CASSLRGIYGYTF. The rearrangement joins TRBV12-3 or TRBV12-4 to TRBJ1-2; the D is unclear. Trimming removed 3 bases at V and 4 bases at J, with 9 bases between. CDR3 length: 13 amino acids.

The J gene is TRBJ1-6, the V gene TRBV27, with D maybe TRBD1 (6 bases). CDR1 and CDR2 from the germline V gene are MNHEY and SMNVEV (reference sequence). Trimming cost V 7 bases and J 7 bases, with 14 bases left between them. The CDR3 runs to 14 residues. CDR3 residues: CASTSTGLNSPLHF. CDR3 coding DNA: TGTGCCAGCACTTCGACAGGTTTGAATTCACCCCTCCACTTT.

The chain has TRBV6-5 and TRBJ2-7; a weak D match, TRBD2 (5 bases). The CDR3 is 15 residues long. Germline V gene data show CDR1 as MNHEY and CDR2 as SVGAGI. V shed 2 bases and J shed 0 bases, with 11 bases lying between them. The CDR3 DNA reads as TGTGCCAGCAGTTACCGGAGGCAGCCCTCCTACGAGCAGTACTTC. Its translation is CASSYRRQPSYEQYF.

The chain uses TRBV7-2 and TRBJ2-7; D is perhaps TRBD1 (7 bases). V lost 6 bases to trimming and J lost 6 bases, with 15 bases between them. The germline V gene encodes CDR1 SGHTA and CDR2 FQGNSA. This CDR3 contains 13 residues. The CDR3 region has the DNA TGTGCCAGCAGTTACTCCAGGGGGGCCGAGCAGTACTTC. Amino acid sequence: CASSYSRGAEQYF.

This clone was seen many times. The chain is built from TRBV15 and TRBJ1-5; tentative D call: TRBD1 (5 bases). The CDR3 loop spans 14 amino acids. The germline V gene has CDR1 LNHNV and CDR2 YYDKDF (reference sequence). Trimming stripped 3 bases from V and 9 bases from J, with 15 bases between. The CDR3 sequence: CATSSGGVPRPQHF. CDR3 sequence (DNA): TGTGCCACCAGCAGCGGGGGGGTCCCCCGGCCCCAGCATTTT.

This chain uses TRBV18 with TRBJ1-2, with 8 bases aligning to TRBD1. With 3 bases clipped from V and 3 bases from J, the junction kept 3 bases outside the gene matches. This CDR3 is 14 amino acids long. Germline V gene sequence: CDR1 KGHSH, CDR2 LQKENI. The CDR3 loop is CASSPQGADYGYTF. The DNA of the CDR3 is TGTGCCAGCTCACCCCAGGGGGCAGACTATGGCTACACCTTC.

The chain has TRBV4-3 and TRBJ2-1; 8 positions agree with TRBD2. Germline V gene lookup returns CDR1 LGHNA and CDR2 YSLEER. CDR3 length: 17 residues. The trim removed 2 bases at V and 7 bases at J, leaving 13 bases unmatched. The CDR3 DNA sequence: TGCGCCAGCAGCCAACAAACCCCCGGGACTAGTGGGAATGAGCAGTTCTTC. Protein product: CASSQQTPGTSGNEQFF.

The gene calls are TRBV5-5 and TRBJ2-5; a weak D match, TRBD2 (6 bases). This CDR3 is built from 13 residues. Trimming stripped 0 bases from V and 5 bases from J, with 8 bases between. Germline CDR1 and CDR2: SGHKS and YYEKEE (reference sequence). The CDR3 spells CASSLGGRETQYF. DNA for the CDR3: TGTGCCAGCAGCTTGGGAGGGAGGGAGACCCAGTACTTC.

The genes are TRBV6-2 or TRBV6-3 and TRBJ2-2, with unresolved D. Trimming cost V 1 base and J 5 bases, with 11 bases left between them. The CDR3 is 15 residues long. Germline CDR1 reads MNHEY; CDR2 reads SVGEGT. The CDR3, as DNA: TGTGCCAGCAGTTACTACGGGTACATAACCGGGGAGCTGTTTTTT. This sequence encodes CASSYYGYITGELFF.

V and J are TRBV19 and TRBJ2-2, with D maybe TRBD1 (7 bases). V was clipped by 4 bases and J by 5 bases, with 17 bases between them. Germline values: CDR1 LNHDA, CDR2 SQIVND (reference sequence). This CDR3 spans 16 amino acids. In nucleotides, the CDR3 is TGTGCCAGTAGTACGGGGGAGCTCAGGGGGACCGGGGAGCTGTTTTTT. Protein: CASSTGELRGTGELFF.

V and J are TRBV27 and TRBJ1-1; no reliable D call. V was trimmed by 3 bases and J by 3 bases, leaving 20 bases between them. CDR1 is MNHEY, CDR2 SMNVEV, per germline (reference sequence). CDR3 length: 17 residues. The CDR3 sequence is CASSFSPRTFYDTEAFF. CDR3 coding DNA: TGTGCCAGCAGTTTCTCACCCCGTACCTTCTACGACACTGAAGCTTTCTTT.

The chain carries TRBV11-2 and TRBJ2-5; the match to TRBD2 covers 10 bases. CDR1 is SGHAT, CDR2 FQNNGV, per germline. J gave up 5 bases and V 1 base, and 4 bases lay outside the gene matches. The CDR3 totals 15 residues. CDR3 amino acids: CASSLASGRGETQYF. CDR3 DNA sequence: TGTGCCAGCAGCTTAGCCAGCGGGAGGGGGGAGACCCAGTACTTC. The full variable domain, completed using reference TRBV11-2 and TRBJ2-5, is EAGVAQSPRYKIIEKRQSVAFWCNPISGHATLYWYQQILGQGPKLLIQFQNNGVVDDSQLPKDRFSAERLKGVDSTLKIQPAKLEDSAVYLCASSLASGRGETQYFGPGTRLLVL.

V gene TRBV13 combines with J gene TRBJ2-3, with 9 nucleotides matching TRBD1. CDR1 PRHDT and CDR2 FYEKMQ come from the germline V gene (reference sequence). V shed 5 bases and J 4 bases; nucleotides not matched to a gene: 7. The CDR3 has 15 amino acids. CDR3 sequence (DNA): TGTGCCAGCAGCATCGGACAGGGGCGGGCAGATACGCAGTATTTT. As protein: CASSIGQGRADTQYF.

The CDR3 DNA reads TGTGCCAGCACCCAGGGGTACTCTGGAAACACCATATATTTT. It encodes CASTQGYSGNTIYF. The gene calls are TRBV7-6 and TRBJ1-3; D is possibly TRBD1 (6 bases). The germline gives CDR1 SGHVS, CDR2 FNYEAQ. This CDR3 has 14 residues. The V gene lost 7 bases and the J gene lost 0 bases, with 10 bases spanning the gap.

The genes are TRBV24-1 and TRBJ2-2; TRBD1 matches at 7 bases. V lost 5 bases, J lost 0 bases, and 5 bases stayed unmatched. Germline-derived CDR1 and CDR2 are KGHDR and SFDVKD. This CDR3 spans 16 amino acids. CDR3 sequence (DNA): TGTGCCACCAGTGGACAGGGTTCCGCGAACACCGGGGAGCTGTTTTTT. Translated: CATSGQGSANTGELFF.

DNA for the CDR3: TGTGCCAGCAGCTTAGGATCAAGAGGTTCCTACGAGCAGTACGTC. Protein product: CASSLGSRGSYEQYV. V gene TRBV7-2 combines with J gene TRBJ2-7; D gene uncertain. The ends were cut back, 1 base at V and 1 base at J, with 11 bases in the middle. Germline V gene data show CDR1 as SGHTA and CDR2 as FQGNSA. CDR3 length: 15 amino acids.

The J gene is TRBJ1-3, the V gene TRBV5-4; 8 bases map to TRBD1. The CDR3 consists of 18 residues. Losses at the gene ends were 4 bases for V and 4 bases for J; bases not matched to a gene: 16. Per germline, CDR1 SGHNT and CDR2 YYREEE (reference sequence). The CDR3 DNA sequence: TGTGCCAGCAGCAAAGGCAGCCAGGGGGCTTCTAAGGGAAACACCATATATTTT. This translates into CASSKGSQGASKGNTIYF.

The chain carries TRBV28 and TRBJ1-6; D gene ambiguous. This CDR3 comprises 16 residues. CDR1 and CDR2 from the germline V gene are MDHEN and SYDVKM. Trimming left V 5 bases short and J 0 bases short, with 11 bases between. CDR3 sequence: CASSNPGSSYNSPLHF. The DNA of the CDR3 is TGTGCCAGCAGTAATCCTGGTAGCTCCTATAATTCACCCCTCCACTTT.

The chain is built from TRBV3-1 (or the pseudogene TRBV3-2) and TRBJ1-1; TRBD1 matches at 8 bases. V shed 4 bases, J shed 1 base, and the junction held 8 bases outside the gene matches. Germline lookup yields CDR1 LGHDT and CDR2 YNNKEL (reference sequence). This CDR3 spans 16 amino acids. As DNA, the CDR3 is TGTGCCAGCAGCCCGCTTGGGACAGGATGGAACACTGAAGCTTTCTTT. Protein sequence: CASSPLGTGWNTEAFF.

The chain employs TRBV28 and TRBJ1-2; 9 nucleotides agree with TRBD1. In germline, CDR1 is MDHEN, CDR2 SYDVKM. Unmatched junction bases numbered 11, after V lost 5 bases and J lost 7 bases. CDR3 size: 15 residues. CDR3 coding DNA: TGTGCCAGCAGTCCCCCCTCACAGGGGGCATCTGGCTACACCTTC. Protein: CASSPPSQGASGYTF.

DNA of the CDR3: TGTGCCAGCAGCAGGGAAGTGGGTGAAAAACTGTTTTTT. Residues: CASSREVGEKLFF. The chain links TRBV6-4 to TRBJ1-4, with D perhaps matching TRBD1 (5 bases). This CDR3 has 13 residues. Germline loops: CDR1 MRHNA, CDR2 SNTAGT. The V gene lost 6 bases and the J gene lost 7 bases, with 12 bases spanning the gap.

The rearrangement uses TRBV5-1 and TRBJ1-3; 9 bases fit TRBD1. Germline V gene lookup returns CDR1 SGHRS and CDR2 YFSETQ. There are 17 residues in the CDR3. Trimming cost V 0 bases and J 4 bases; bases outside gene matches: 8. The CDR3 DNA follows: TGCGCCAGCAGCTTGGAATTTATAGGGACAGGGGGAAACACCATATATTTT. Translated: CASSLEFIGTGGNTIYF.

This clone was counted only a few times. The V and J genes are TRBV7-2 and TRBJ1-3; TRBD1 matches 7 bases. The CDR3 covers 15 residues. The J segment lost 1 base and the V segment lost 2 bases, leaving 2 bases of the junction unmatched. Germline CDR1 and CDR2: SGHTA and FQGNSA. Written as DNA, the CDR3 is TGTGCCAGCAGCTTAAGACAGGGTTCTGGAAACACCATATATTTT. It is translated as CASSLRQGSGNTIYF.